This passage covers 28 T cell receptor beta chains from one sample sequenced in a study of patients and donors after allogeneic stem cell transplantation. TCRdb analysed the RT-PCR reads with MiXCR anew, one entry per CDR3 protein. The sample includes about a million distinct CDR3 sequences, 15% to 20% of them seen just once. Sequenced input: blood, either unsorted or a sorted T cell fraction (not recorded which). The receptors shown here come from a human donor who was either an allogeneic HSCT recipient or a stem cell or donor lymphocyte infusion donor (not recorded which). It is not recorded whose cells these are; they may come from a transplant donor.

This clonotype appeared many times. The chain recombines TRBV29-1 with TRBJ1-5, with D tentatively TRBD1 (6 bases). V lost 6 bases and J 0 bases, leaving 9 bases between the germline ends. Germline CDR1 reads SQVTM; CDR2 reads ANQGSEA. The CDR3 is 13 amino acids. CDR3: CSVATGSNQPQHF. The CDR3 nucleotides are TGCAGCGTCGCGACAGGTAGCAATCAGCCCCAGCATTTT.

The chain combines TRBV3-1 with TRBJ1-1, with 7 positions matching TRBD1. V shed 3 bases and J 1 base; nucleotides not matched to a gene: 11. The CDR3 totals 17 residues. Germline loops: CDR1 LGHDT, CDR2 YNNKEL (reference sequence). The CDR3 region has the DNA TGTGCCAGCAGCCACATAGGACAGGACTTCACGAACACTGAAGCTTTCTTT. It codes for CASSHIGQDFTNTEAFF.

The CDR3 bases are TGTGCCAGCAGCTTAGTTGGTAGCGGGGCAACCTACGAGCAGTACTTC. Translated, it gives CASSLVGSGATYEQYF. This chain links TRBV11-2 with TRBJ2-7, with TRBD2 identical over 8 bases. With V trimmed by 1 base and J by 2 bases, 7 bases remained unmatched. There are 16 residues in the CDR3. Germline V gene data show CDR1 as SGHAT and CDR2 as FQNNGV. Full variable domain (outside the CDR3, taken from reference TRBV11-2 and TRBJ2-7): EAGVAQSPRYKIIEKRQSVAFWCNPISGHATLYWYQQILGQGPKLLIQFQNNGVVDDSQLPKDRFSAERLKGVDSTLKIQPAKLEDSAVYLCASSLVGSGATYEQYFGPGTRLTVT.

In this sample, this clonotype turned up a few times. The rearrangement uses TRBV20-1 and TRBJ2-7; D is ambiguous. V was cut by 8 bases and J by 3 bases, with 11 bases left in between. Germline loops: CDR1 DFQATT, CDR2 SNEGSKA (reference sequence). The CDR3 extends over 11 amino acids. The CDR3 sequence is CSSGTGYEQYF. CDR3 DNA sequence: TGCAGTTCCGGCACTGGCTACGAGCAGTACTTC.

This clonotype was seen a few times. The rearrangement joins TRBV12-5 to TRBJ1-1; D not resolved. Germline lookup yields CDR1 LGHNT and CDR2 FRNRAP. The CDR3 spans 13 residues. Between the trimmed V and J ends, which lost 2 bases and 2 bases, there was a span of 6 bases. The CDR3 region has the DNA TGTGCTAGTGGTTTGTGGACTAACACTGAAGCTTTCTTT. This gives the protein CASGLWTNTEAFF.

The chain recombines TRBV12-3 or TRBV12-4 with TRBJ1-5, with D hard to call. V was cut by 7 bases and J by 1 base, with 11 bases left in between. The CDR3 covers 14 residues. The CDR3 is CASTRLGSNQPQHF. The CDR3 DNA reads as TGTGCCAGCACCCGGCTAGGGAGCAATCAGCCCCAGCATTTT.

This clonotype was picked up many times. The chain is built from TRBV29-1 and TRBJ2-1, with D possibly being TRBD1 (5 bases). Germline loops: CDR1 SQVTM, CDR2 ANQGSEA. Trimming cost V 0 bases and J 10 bases, with 13 bases left between them. The CDR3 runs to 13 residues. CDR3 loop: CSVEERWWGEQFF. The CDR3 nucleotides are TGCAGCGTTGAAGAGCGGTGGTGGGGCGAGCAGTTCTTC.

J is TRBJ1-5 and V is TRBV18, with D perhaps matching TRBD1 (6 bases). Germline V gene lookup returns CDR1 KGHSH and CDR2 LQKENI. Trimming removed 5 bases from V and 4 bases from J, with 15 bases in between. The CDR3 length is 15 residues. The CDR3 reads CASSSEQGSNQPQHF. The CDR3 nucleotides read TGTGCCAGCTCATCCGAACAGGGAAGTAATCAGCCCCAGCATTTT. The full variable domain, with the rest looked up from reference TRBV18 and TRBJ1-5, is NAGVMQNPRHLVRRRGQEARLRCSPMKGHSHVYWYRQLPEEGLKFMVYLQKENIIDESGMPKERFSAEFPKEGPSILRIQQVVRGDSAAYFCASSSEQGSNQPQHFGDGTRLSIL.

This clonotype was seen more than once but under ten times. This sequence joins TRBV2 and TRBJ2-1; TRBD2 aligns across 10 bases. The V gene end was trimmed by 8 bases and the J gene end by 6 bases; junction bases not matched to a gene: 4. CDR3 size: 13 residues. CDR1 is SNHLY, CDR2 FYNNEI, per germline. The CDR3 sequence: CASRPSGSNEQFF. CDR3 nucleotide sequence: TGTGCCAGCCGGCCTAGCGGGAGCAATGAGCAGTTCTTC.

The sample holds a few counts of this clonotype. The V call is TRBV5-1, the J call TRBJ1-1; 8 bases map to TRBD1. Trimming took 3 bases from V and 7 from J; bases not matched to a gene: 8. Germline values: CDR1 SGHRS, CDR2 YFSETQ. This CDR3 has 14 residues. CDR3 residues: CASSYRQGRNEAFF. CDR3 nucleotides: TGCGCCAGCAGCTACCGACAGGGGAGGAATGAAGCTTTCTTT.

This clonotype was counted a few times. The J gene is TRBJ2-1, the V gene TRBV10-2; D ambiguous. V lost 3 bases and J 9 bases, leaving 6 bases between the germline ends. Germline V CDR1 and CDR2: WSHSY, SAAADI. The CDR3 consists of 11 residues. CDR3 loop: CASSDPFEQFF. DNA of the CDR3: TGCGCCAGCAGTGACCCTTTTGAGCAGTTCTTC.

J is TRBJ2-1 and V is TRBV18; tentative D call: TRBD1 (6 bases). Germline V gene lookup returns CDR1 KGHSH and CDR2 LQKENI. V was shortened by 1 base and J by 12 bases, with 16 bases between the two germline ends. The CDR3 is made up of 14 amino acids. In nucleotides, the CDR3 is TGTGCCAGCTCACCACAGCCTAGACAGGCAAGGCAGTTCTTC. This translates into CASSPQPRQARQFF.

In its sample, this clonotype was seen many times. The rearrangement joins TRBV6-5 to TRBJ2-2; 9 bases are a match to TRBD2. V shed 2 bases and J 11 bases; nucleotides not matched to a gene: 12. CDR3 length: 16 amino acids. Germline CDR1 reads MNHEY; CDR2 reads SVGAGI. CDR3 nucleotides: TGTGCCAGCAGTTACCACCGATTTAGCGGGAGTCGAGAGCTGTTTTTT. Protein: CASSYHRFSGSRELFF.

This chain links TRBV29-1 with TRBJ2-1, with D unresolved. From germline, CDR1 is SQVTM and CDR2 ANQGSEA. The CDR3 sequence is 16 residues long. The V and J ends lost 2 bases and 6 bases respectively, with 20 bases between them. The CDR3 sequence is CSVEPGPKMSFNEQFF. CDR3 sequence (DNA): TGCAGCGTTGAACCGGGTCCCAAAATGTCTTTCAATGAGCAGTTCTTC.

This clonotype has ten or more counts. The J gene is TRBJ2-7, the V gene TRBV10-3, with D perhaps assigned TRBD1 or TRBD2 (5 bases each). The CDR3 has 14 residues. Looked up from germline, CDR1 is ENHRY and CDR2 is SYGVKD. Deletions cut 2 bases from V and 1 base from J, with 9 bases between. The CDR3 sequence is CAISEGGLSYEQYF. CDR3 sequence (DNA): TGTGCCATCAGTGAGGGGGGTCTTTCCTACGAGCAGTACTTC.

The rearrangement links TRBV12-3 or TRBV12-4 to TRBJ2-1; D remains unclear. The CDR3 spans 13 residues. The V and J ends lost 8 bases and 9 bases respectively, with 17 bases between them. The CDR3 is CASQWTPLAEQFF. The CDR3 region has the DNA TGTGCCAGCCAGTGGACCCCTTTGGCTGAGCAGTTCTTC.

This clonotype was observed a handful of times. The chain couples TRBV20-1 to TRBJ1-2; D call uncertain. Trimming pared 6 bases from V and 13 bases from J, leaving 12 bases between. Germline CDR1 is DFQATT and CDR2 is SNEGSKA (reference sequence). This CDR3 contains 9 residues. DNA of the CDR3: TGCAGTGCCCTGGACGGCGGCACCTTC. It translates to CSALDGGTF.

The chain uses TRBV5-1 and TRBJ2-3; 12 bases match TRBD2. With 3 bases clipped from V and 6 bases from J, the junction kept 11 bases outside the gene matches. The CDR3 covers 17 residues. Germline lookup yields CDR1 SGHRS and CDR2 YFSETQ. The CDR3 protein is CASSWGRTSGAMDTQYF. The CDR3 region has the DNA TGCGCCAGCAGCTGGGGGAGGACTAGCGGGGCCATGGATACGCAGTATTTT.

This chain connects TRBV2 to TRBJ2-5; D is undetermined. V gave up 6 bases and J gave up 2 bases, with 13 bases separating them. The germline V gene has CDR1 SNHLY and CDR2 FYNNEI. This CDR3 contains 14 residues. The CDR3 loop reads CASRFQMVQETQYF. The DNA of the CDR3 is TGTGCCAGCAGGTTTCAGATGGTTCAAGAGACCCAGTACTTC.

This clonotype was seen a few times. This chain uses TRBV6-1 with TRBJ2-1, with 10 bases identical to TRBD1. This CDR3 is built from 16 residues. V lost 5 bases and J lost 7; bases outside the gene matches: 11. CDR1 is MNHNS and CDR2 is SASEGT in the germline V gene. This CDR3 reads CASSTSPGQGFNEQFF. The CDR3 coding sequence is TGTGCCAGCAGTACTTCCCCGGGACAGGGGTTTAATGAGCAGTTCTTC.

The chain is built from TRBV11-2 and TRBJ2-3; a possible D gene is TRBD1 (7 bases). This CDR3 is 17 amino acids long. Trimming removed 5 bases at V and 3 bases at J, with 21 bases between. Germline CDR1 is SGHAT and CDR2 is FQNNGV. The CDR3 reads CASSPYVTGRGTDTQYF. CDR3 nucleotides: TGTGCCAGCAGCCCCTACGTGACAGGGCGGGGAACAGATACGCAGTATTTT.

V is TRBV7-2 and J is TRBJ1-4; the D is unclear. V was cut by 1 base and J by 10 bases, with 13 bases left in between. The CDR3 extends over 14 amino acids. The germline CDR1 and CDR2 sequences are SGHTA and FQGNSA. The CDR3 loop is CASSLGRRRGKLFF. The CDR3 DNA reads TGTGCCAGCAGCTTAGGCCGCAGAAGAGGAAAACTGTTTTTT.

This rearrangement joins TRBV10-3 to TRBJ1-2, with no clear D. Trimming cost V 3 bases and J 0 bases, with 11 bases left between them. CDR3 length: 15 amino acids. Germline CDR1 and CDR2: ENHRY and SYGVKD. CDR3 sequence (DNA): TGTGCCATCAGTGACCTCGACATCGCTAACTATGGCTACACCTTC. This gives the protein CAISDLDIANYGYTF.

This clonotype turned up a few times. The chain recombines TRBV9 with TRBJ1-6; D perhaps matches TRBD1 (5 bases). The germline CDR1 and CDR2 sequences are SGDLS and YYNGEE. The CDR3 runs 15 residues. V lost 0 bases and J 13 bases, leaving 17 bases between the germline ends. The CDR3 reads CASSVALGPIHPLHF. The CDR3 nucleotides read TGTGCCAGCAGCGTAGCACTGGGGCCAATTCACCCCCTCCACTTT.

This clonotype was counted only a few times. The J gene is TRBJ2-3, the V gene TRBV5-1; the match to TRBD1 covers 12 bases. The V and J ends lost 2 bases and 3 bases, in that order; junction bases with no gene match: 13. This CDR3 contains 19 residues. Germline V gene data show CDR1 as SGHRS and CDR2 as YFSETQ. CDR3 protein: CASSLDGTGGVGGTDTQYF. The CDR3 nucleotides are TGCGCCAGCAGCTTAGACGGGACAGGGGGCGTTGGTGGAACAGATACGCAGTATTTT.

This clonotype was counted between two and nine times. The chain combines TRBV20-1 with TRBJ1-5; 8 bases agree with TRBD1. The CDR3 is 15 residues long. V gave up 3 bases and J gave up 4 bases; unmatched junction bases: 8. Germline CDR1 and CDR2: DFQATT and SNEGSKA (reference sequence). CDR3 amino acids: CSASTDRGRNQPQHF. Written as DNA, the CDR3 is TGCAGTGCTAGCACCGACAGGGGACGGAATCAGCCCCAGCATTTT.

This clonotype has more than one count but fewer than ten. The CDR3, as DNA: TGTGCCTCCCAGGGGGCCCAGGGAAGGGACACTGAAGCTTTCTTT. It translates to CASQGAQGRDTEAFF. The V and J genes are TRBV10-3 and TRBJ1-1; 8 nucleotides match TRBD1. This CDR3 is 15 amino acids long. Trimming at V came to 11 bases and at J to 3 bases, leaving 14 bases not matched to a gene. Germline loops: CDR1 ENHRY, CDR2 SYGVKD.

This clonotype has just a few counts. V gene TRBV5-1 combines with J gene TRBJ1-5, with 7 nucleotides matching TRBD1. Germline V gene data show CDR1 as SGHRS and CDR2 as YFSETQ. This CDR3 has 15 residues. With V trimmed by 7 bases and J by 5 bases, 12 bases remained unmatched. The CDR3 coding sequence is TGCGCCAGCCCGACCAGGGGGGGCTCCGATCAGCCCCAGCATTTT. Its translation is CASPTRGGSDQPQHF.